Below, 19 T cell receptor beta chains from the same sample are listed, as sequenced in a study of T cells in Graves' hyperthyroidism and ophthalmopathy. RNA transcripts provided the source from which TCR beta CDR3 regions were amplified. HTBI primers were the set used in a first-round RT-PCR of the TCR CDR3. Each CDR3 protein gets one entry after TCRdb re-called the multiplex PCR reads with MiXCR. The sample lists some 360,000 distinct CDR3 sequences, 14% occurring once. The specimen sequenced was blood. Receptors originate from a woman in her sixties with Graves' hyperthyroidism.

This clonotype was observed many times. The chain combines TRBV6-1 with TRBJ2-7, with TRBD1 as a possible D gene (6 bases). V was trimmed by 1 base and J by 5 bases, leaving 15 bases between them. The CDR3 is 15 amino acids. The germline V gene encodes CDR1 MNHNS and CDR2 SASEGT. The CDR3 coding sequence is TGTGCCAGCAGTGAAGTTGGACAGAGGCCCAACGAGCAGTACTTC. Translation: CASSEVGQRPNEQYF.

This clonotype occurred many times. The chain is built from TRBV18 and TRBJ2-1; the D gene is possibly TRBD2 (5 bases). CDR1 and CDR2 (germline): KGHSH, LQKENI. The CDR3 runs to 16 residues. V lost 3 bases, J lost 1 base, and 13 bases lay in between. CDR3 bases: TGTGCCAGCTCACCTCTACTCGGGAAATCCTACAATGAGCAGTTCTTC. As protein: CASSPLLGKSYNEQFF. Together with reference TRBV18 and TRBJ2-1, the CDR3 gives the full variable domain: NAGVMQNPRHLVRRRGQEARLRCSPMKGHSHVYWYRQLPEEGLKFMVYLQKENIIDESGMPKERFSAEFPKEGPSILRIQQVVRGDSAAYFCASSPLLGKSYNEQFFGPGTRLTVL.

This clonotype was detected many times. The chain has TRBV29-1 and TRBJ1-2; D remains ambiguous. Germline loops: CDR1 SQVTM, CDR2 ANQGSEA. Trimming cost V 6 bases and J 2 bases, with 1 base left between them. The CDR3 spans 9 residues. The CDR3 is CSVNYGYTF. The CDR3 DNA follows: TGCAGCGTGAACTATGGCTACACCTTC.

V and J are TRBV10-2 and TRBJ1-5; TRBD1 matches at 9 bases. V shed 7 bases, J shed 3 bases, and the junction held 7 bases outside the gene matches. The CDR3 length is 15 residues. Germline values: CDR1 WSHSY, CDR2 SAAADI. CDR3 bases: TGCGCCAGCATGAGGACAGGGGAACACAATCAGCCCCAGCATTTT. Amino acid sequence: CASMRTGEHNQPQHF.

This clonotype showed up many times. The gene calls are TRBV20-1 and TRBJ2-7; 12 bases line up with TRBD2. The CDR3 covers 17 residues. Per germline, CDR1 DFQATT and CDR2 SNEGSKA (reference sequence). Germline trimming cut 0 bases from V and 5 bases from J; bases unmatched to any gene: 11. The CDR3 DNA follows: TGCAGTGCTAGAGAGGCTAGCGGGAGGGCCAAGGAAAACGAGCAGTACTTC. It encodes CSAREASGRAKENEQYF.

This clonotype was detected ten times or more. The genes are TRBV7-2 and TRBJ1-2; D is unclear. V lost 5 bases, J lost 5 bases, and 15 bases lay in between. The CDR3 length is 14 residues. Germline CDR1 and CDR2: SGHTA and FQGNSA. DNA of the CDR3: TGTGCCAGCAGCGCAAGGACGCGAAAATATGGCTACACCTTC. It yields the protein CASSARTRKYGYTF.

There are many counts of this clonotype. The V call is TRBV12-5, the J call TRBJ2-1; TRBD1 might be the D (6 bases). With 5 bases removed from V and 4 bases from J, the gap between germline ends came to 15 bases. The CDR3 loop spans 15 amino acids. Looked up from germline, CDR1 is LGHNT and CDR2 is FRNRAP. Here the CDR3 DNA reads TGTGCTAGTGGTCCCGAGGGGGTCGAGTACAATGAGCAGTTCTTC. This gives the protein CASGPEGVEYNEQFF. Complete variable domain (other parts from reference TRBV12-5 and TRBJ2-1): DARVTQTPRHKVTEMGQEVTMRCQPILGHNTVFWYRQTMMQGLELLAYFRNRAPLDDSGMPKDRFSAEMPDATLATLKIQPSEPRDSAVYFCASGPEGVEYNEQFFGPGTRLTVL.

This clonotype was recorded at least ten times. The V call is TRBV6-1, the J call TRBJ2-5; D may be TRBD2 (6 bases). The germline V gene encodes CDR1 MNHNS and CDR2 SASEGT. With 6 bases removed from V and 4 bases from J, the gap between germline ends came to 15 bases. The CDR3 is 14 amino acids. CDR3 region: CASRAAGSGETQYF. CDR3 bases: TGTGCCAGCAGGGCAGCGGGCTCGGGAGAGACCCAGTACTTC.

There are many counts of this clonotype. The V and J genes are TRBV7-2 and TRBJ2-1; 12 bases fit TRBD2. Trimming cost V 4 bases and J 5 bases; bases outside gene matches: 6. Germline CDR1 reads SGHTA; CDR2 reads FQGNSA. The CDR3 contains 16 residues. This CDR3 reads CASSSRLAGANNEQFF. In DNA form, the CDR3 reads TGTGCCAGCAGCTCGCGACTAGCGGGAGCCAACAATGAGCAGTTCTTC.

This clonotype was detected many times. The chain recombines TRBV20-1 with TRBJ1-5, with D possibly matching TRBD1 (6 bases). Germline assignment: CDR1 DFQATT and CDR2 SNEGSKA (reference sequence). CDR3 length: 12 residues. The V end lost 7 bases, the J end lost 7 bases, and 14 bases lay between the germline ends. CDR3 in amino acids: CSVGRGGQPQHF. CDR3 nucleotides: TGCAGTGTTGGCAGGGGCGGCCAGCCCCAGCATTTT.

This clonotype was detected many times. CDR3 sequence (DNA): TGTGCCAGCAGTAGATACAGGGAGAACACTGAAGCTTTCTTT. Amino acid sequence: CASSRYRENTEAFF. The V call is TRBV27, the J call TRBJ1-1, with TRBD1 as a possible D gene (6 bases). Trimming left V 5 bases short and J 1 base short, with 11 bases between. The CDR3 is 14 amino acids. Per germline, CDR1 MNHEY and CDR2 SMNVEV (reference sequence).

This clonotype was recorded many times. V and J are TRBV7-8 and TRBJ2-1; 10 nucleotides match TRBD2. Per germline, CDR1 SGHVS and CDR2 FQNEAQ. Unmatched junction bases numbered 1, after V lost 5 bases and J lost 0 bases. The CDR3 is 15 amino acids. This CDR3 is CASSRLAGSYNEQFF. CDR3 bases: TGTGCCAGCAGCCGACTAGCGGGCTCCTACAATGAGCAGTTCTTC.

The chain is built from TRBV10-3 and TRBJ2-3; D unresolved. The CDR3 loop spans 14 amino acids. With 6 bases removed from V and 3 bases from J, the gap between germline ends came to 13 bases. CDR1 and CDR2 (germline): ENHRY, SYGVKD. Here the CDR3 reads CAISSAATTDTQYF. CDR3 sequence (DNA): TGTGCCATCAGCTCGGCCGCTACAACAGATACGCAGTATTTT.

This clonotype was recorded many times. V usage is TRBV5-6 and J usage is TRBJ1-2; 7 bases agree with TRBD1. Germline CDR1 is SGHDT and CDR2 is YYEEEE. V was pared by 1 base and J by 5 bases, with 5 bases of the junction left unmatched. The CDR3 spans 14 residues. In DNA form, the CDR3 reads TGTGCCAGCAGCTTGCGACAGGGCCTGTATGGCTACACCTTC. Protein product: CASSLRQGLYGYTF.

This clonotype showed up many times. The chain carries TRBV5-6 and TRBJ2-7; D is unresolved. Trimming cost V 1 base and J 7 bases, with 9 bases left between them. The germline gives CDR1 SGHDT, CDR2 YYEEEE. This CDR3 is built from 12 residues. The chain's CDR3 is CASSLTVGEQYF. The DNA of the CDR3 is TGTGCCAGCAGCTTGACGGTTGGGGAGCAGTACTTC.

This clonotype was counted many times. The V and J genes are TRBV12-3 or TRBV12-4 and TRBJ2-1, with D perhaps matching TRBD2 (5 bases). The CDR3 sequence is 13 residues long. V was shortened by 6 bases and J by 8 bases, with 14 bases between the two germline ends. CDR3 sequence: CASREVLVHEQFF. The CDR3 DNA reads TGTGCCAGCAGGGAGGTACTAGTCCATGAGCAGTTCTTC.

On this clonotype: This may come from a read error, since a much larger clone is one base off. The conserved phenylalanine or tryptophan is not found at the CDR3 terminus, so this likely reflects a read error. CDR3 sequence (DNA): TGTGCCACCAGACGGGCGCCACAAGAGACCCAGTACCTC. The encoded protein is CATRRAPQETQYL. The rearrangement links TRBV28 to TRBJ2-5, with D unclear. The CDR3 contains 13 residues. Germline V gene sequence: CDR1 MDHEN, CDR2 SYDVKM. V was trimmed by 10 bases and J by 2 bases, leaving 14 bases between them.

This clonotype has only a few counts. The chain has TRBV24-1 and TRBJ2-7, with D uncertain. Germline V gene data show CDR1 as KGHDR and CDR2 as SFDVKD. The CDR3 runs to 12 residues. The V and J ends lost 4 bases and 6 bases respectively, with 9 bases between them. The CDR3 DNA reads TGTGCCACCAGTGACGGTGGGCGCGAGCAGTACTTC. It translates to CATSDGGREQYF.

V usage is TRBV7-9 and J usage is TRBJ1-4, with D maybe TRBD1 (5 bases). The germline V gene encodes CDR1 SEHNR and CDR2 FQNEAQ (reference sequence). V lost 2 bases and J 7 bases, leaving 11 bases between the germline ends. This CDR3 is built from 14 residues. CDR3 bases: TGTGCCAGCAGCTTACAGGACATGTCTGAAAAACTGTTTTTT. It translates to CASSLQDMSEKLFF.